This record looks at one TCR beta chain sequence and its context. The source of the sample is a study of shared clonotypes between healthy human individuals. The assay was immunoSEQ multiplex PCR, and TCRdb's table has in-frame clones only and misses some. The repertoire holds millions of clones, with 90% to 95% as singletons. CDR1 and CDR2 from the germline V gene are SQVTM and ANQGSEA. The V and J ends lost 0 bases and 0 bases respectively, with 9 bases between them. The CDR3 runs to 15 residues. The rearrangement uses TRBV29-1 and TRBJ2-1; no reliable D call. Sequenced material: naive CD4+ T cells sorted from blood. Subset specified: CD45RA+ positively selected. The receptor's source is a man between 18 and 29 years old in good health. This chain's CDR3 is CSVEDIGFSYNEQFF. The CDR3 coding sequence is TGCAGCGTTGAAGATATAGGGTTCTCCTACAATGAGCAGTTCTTC.